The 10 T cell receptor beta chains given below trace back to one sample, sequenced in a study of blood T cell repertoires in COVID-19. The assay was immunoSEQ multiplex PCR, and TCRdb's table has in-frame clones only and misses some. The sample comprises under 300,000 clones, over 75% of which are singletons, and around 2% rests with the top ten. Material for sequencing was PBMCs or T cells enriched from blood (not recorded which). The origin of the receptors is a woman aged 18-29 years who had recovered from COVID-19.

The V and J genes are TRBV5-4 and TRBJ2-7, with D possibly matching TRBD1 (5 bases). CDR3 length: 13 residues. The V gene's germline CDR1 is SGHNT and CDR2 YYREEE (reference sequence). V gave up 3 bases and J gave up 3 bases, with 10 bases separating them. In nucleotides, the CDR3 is TGTGCCAGCAGCTCATTACAGGACTACGAGCAGTACTTC. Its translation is CASSSLQDYEQYF.

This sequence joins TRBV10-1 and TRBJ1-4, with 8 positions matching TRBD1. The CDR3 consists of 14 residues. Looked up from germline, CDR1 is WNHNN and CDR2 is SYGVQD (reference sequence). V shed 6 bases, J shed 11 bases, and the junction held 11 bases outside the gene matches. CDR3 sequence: CASSEDRVTGKLFF. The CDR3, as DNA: TGCGCCAGCAGCGAGGACAGGGTTACTGGGAAACTGTTTTTT.

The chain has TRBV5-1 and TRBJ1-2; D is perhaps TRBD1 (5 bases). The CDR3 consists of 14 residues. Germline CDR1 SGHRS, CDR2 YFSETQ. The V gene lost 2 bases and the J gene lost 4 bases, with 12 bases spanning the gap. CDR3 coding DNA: TGCGCCAGCAGCTTTCAGGGTGGCAGCTATGGCTACACCTTC. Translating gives CASSFQGGSYGYTF.

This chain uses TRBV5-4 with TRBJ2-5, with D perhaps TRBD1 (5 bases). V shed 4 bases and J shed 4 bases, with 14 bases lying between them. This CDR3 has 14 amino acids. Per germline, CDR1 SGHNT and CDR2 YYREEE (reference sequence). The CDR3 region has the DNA TGTGCCAGCAGCCCGACAGTAAGGGGAGAGACCCAGTACTTC. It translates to CASSPTVRGETQYF.

In DNA form, the CDR3 reads TGTGCCAGCAGCGTAGGGGACAAGACCTATGGCTACACCTTC. This sequence encodes CASSVGDKTYGYTF. The J gene is TRBJ1-2, the V gene TRBV9, with a possible D match to TRBD1 (6 bases). The V and J ends lost 0 bases and 4 bases respectively, with 10 bases between them. The CDR3 contains 14 residues. Germline V gene sequence: CDR1 SGDLS, CDR2 YYNGEE. Full variable domain (outside the CDR3, taken from reference TRBV9 and TRBJ1-2): DSGVTQTPKHLITATGQRVTLRCSPRSGDLSVYWYQQSLDQGLQFLIQYYNGEERAKGNILERFSAQQFPDLHSELNLSSLELGDSALYFCASSVGDKTYGYTFGSGTRLTVV.

For the CDR3, the DNA is TGTGCCAGCTCACGGCCGGGACAGGGGGTCGTCGAGCAGTACTTC. Translated, it gives CASSRPGQGVVEQYF. The rearrangement joins TRBV18 to TRBJ2-7; 11 nucleotides agree with TRBD1. Germline CDR1 and CDR2: KGHSH and LQKENI. The junction had 8 bases not matched to a gene; V was cut back by 4 bases and J by 6 bases. CDR3 length equals 15 residues. The full variable domain, completed using reference TRBV18 and TRBJ2-7, is NAGVMQNPRHLVRRRGQEARLRCSPMKGHSHVYWYRQLPEEGLKFMVYLQKENIIDESGMPKERFSAEFPKEGPSILRIQQVVRGDSAAYFCASSRPGQGVVEQYFGPGTRLTVT.

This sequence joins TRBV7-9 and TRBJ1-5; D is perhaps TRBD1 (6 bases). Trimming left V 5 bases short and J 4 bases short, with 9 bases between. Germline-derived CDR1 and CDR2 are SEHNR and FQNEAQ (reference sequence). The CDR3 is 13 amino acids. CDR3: CASSPQGNQPQHF. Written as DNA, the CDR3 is TGTGCCAGCAGCCCCCAGGGGAATCAGCCCCAGCATTTT.

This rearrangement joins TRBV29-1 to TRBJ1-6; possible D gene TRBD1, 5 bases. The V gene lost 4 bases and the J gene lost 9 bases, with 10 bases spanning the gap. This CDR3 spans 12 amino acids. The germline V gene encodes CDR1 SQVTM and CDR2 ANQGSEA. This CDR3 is CSVARGISPLHF. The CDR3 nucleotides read TGCAGCGTTGCGCGGGGGATTTCACCCCTCCACTTT.

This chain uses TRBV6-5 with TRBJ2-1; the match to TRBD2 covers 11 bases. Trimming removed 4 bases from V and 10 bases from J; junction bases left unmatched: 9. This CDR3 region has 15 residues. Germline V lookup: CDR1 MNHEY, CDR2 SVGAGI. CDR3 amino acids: CASSSTGTSGSEQFF. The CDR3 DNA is TGTGCCAGCAGTTCAACCGGGACTAGCGGCTCCGAGCAGTTCTTC.

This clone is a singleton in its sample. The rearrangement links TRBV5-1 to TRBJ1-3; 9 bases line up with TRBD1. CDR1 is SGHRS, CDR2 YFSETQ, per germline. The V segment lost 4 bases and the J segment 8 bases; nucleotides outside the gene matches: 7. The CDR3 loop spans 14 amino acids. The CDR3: CASSHGTGRDTIYF. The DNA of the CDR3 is TGCGCCAGCAGCCACGGGACAGGGAGGGACACCATATATTTT.